Below, 10 T cell receptor beta chains from the same sample are listed, as sequenced in a study of OX40 agonist ivuxolimab in advanced cancers. Using immunoSEQ multiplex PCR, the repertoire was profiled, and TCRdb retains in-frame clones only, with some absent. Seen here are 60,000 to 85,000 clones, about 87% observed once, and the top ten hold 3.5% to 4.5%. Source: CD4+ or CD8+ T cells sorted from blood, taken in a trial of the OX40 agonist ivuxolimab. The receptors originated from an adult with an advanced solid tumor such as melanoma, head and neck, liver or kidney cancer.

The chain has TRBV5-4 and TRBJ2-5; TRBD1 matches at 11 bases. The CDR3 runs to 14 residues. J lost 5 bases, V lost 4 bases, and 4 bases had no gene match. Germline V gene lookup returns CDR1 SGHNT and CDR2 YYREEE (reference sequence). CDR3 bases: TGTGCCAGCAGCCAGGACAGGGGGCGGGAGACCCAGTACTTC. It translates to CASSQDRGRETQYF.

The chain joins TRBV29-1 to TRBJ2-5; 9 bases match TRBD2. V was clipped by 6 bases and J by 5 bases; unmatched bases: 10. CDR3 length equals 14 residues. Germline assignment: CDR1 SQVTM and CDR2 ANQGSEA. CDR3 amino acids: CSVDPSGTGETQYF. The CDR3 DNA is TGCAGCGTGGACCCTAGCGGGACCGGGGAGACCCAGTACTTC.

The V gene is TRBV11-2, the J gene TRBJ2-3; 15 bases align to TRBD2. The trim removed 5 bases at V and 5 bases at J, leaving 8 bases unmatched. The CDR3 is 17 amino acids. Germline V lookup: CDR1 SGHAT, CDR2 FQNNGV. CDR3 DNA: TGTGCCAGCAGCCCAGGGACTAGCGGGAGGAAGGGAGATACGCAGTATTTT. It is translated as CASSPGTSGRKGDTQYF.

The V and J genes are TRBV7-3 and TRBJ2-6; 9 bases are a match to TRBD2. CDR1 and CDR2 from the germline V gene are SGHTA and FQGTGA. The CDR3 length is 19 residues. V lost 5 bases, J lost 0 bases, and 11 bases stayed unmatched. The CDR3 DNA follows: TGTGCCAGCAGCCCCTGGGGGGCGGGAGGGGGCTCTGGGGCCAACGTCCTGACTTTC. This encodes CASSPWGAGGGSGANVLTF. The variable domain in full, with the rest retrieved from reference TRBV7-3 and TRBJ2-6, is GAGVSQTPSNKVTEKGKYVELRCDPISGHTALYWYRQSLGQGPEFLIYFQGTGAADDSGLPNDRFFAVRPEGSVSTLKIQRTERGDSAVYLCASSPWGAGGGSGANVLTFGAGSRLTVL.

The chain carries TRBV6-1 and TRBJ1-2, with TRBD1 matching over 9 bases. V trimming: 2 bases; J trimming: 8 bases; junction bases outside the gene matches: 15. The CDR3 is 17 residues long. The germline CDR1 and CDR2 sequences are MNHNS and SASEGT. CDR3 sequence (DNA): TGTGCCAGCAGTGAATCCGGGACAGGGAGTTGGGGGAAAGGCTACACCTTC. Its protein product is CASSESGTGSWGKGYTF.

The chain's CDR3 is CASSIAVGPQHF. In DNA, the CDR3 is TGTGCCAGTAGTATTGCGGTGGGGCCCCAGCATTTT. The chain joins TRBV19 to TRBJ1-5; no reliable D call. V lost 3 bases, J lost 9 bases, and 9 bases lay in between. CDR3 length: 12 amino acids. Germline CDR1 and CDR2: LNHDA and SQIVND (reference sequence).

J is TRBJ1-2 and V is TRBV2, with 9 nucleotides matching TRBD1. Trimming removed 4 bases from V and 2 bases from J; junction bases left unmatched: 5. Germline V gene sequence: CDR1 SNHLY, CDR2 FYNNEI. CDR3 length: 15 amino acids. The CDR3 region is CASSVWTGENYGYTF. In DNA form, the CDR3 reads TGTGCCAGCAGTGTTTGGACAGGGGAGAACTATGGCTACACCTTC.

This clone was observed a few times. DNA of the CDR3: TGTGCCAGCAGTTTGGAGAATATCCGTGGCTACACCTTC. It yields the protein CASSLENIRGYTF. The chain recombines TRBV28 with TRBJ1-2; no clear D gene. Germline V gene data show CDR1 as MDHEN and CDR2 as SYDVKM. Trimming removed 3 bases at V and 7 bases at J, with 12 bases between. This CDR3 spans 13 amino acids.

The rearrangement joins TRBV13 to TRBJ1-3; D is unresolved. V lost 6 bases and J lost 0, with 12 bases in between. The germline V gene has CDR1 PRHDT and CDR2 FYEKMQ (reference sequence). This CDR3 has 15 amino acids. CDR3 nucleotide sequence: TGTGCCAGCAGTCACGACACGAACTCTGGAAACACCATATATTTT. As protein: CASSHDTNSGNTIYF.

The J gene is TRBJ1-4, the V gene TRBV7-9; no clear D. CDR1 and CDR2 (germline): SEHNR, FQNEAQ (reference sequence). Trimming cost V 3 bases and J 5 bases, with 13 bases left between them. This CDR3 has 15 amino acids. The CDR3 nucleotides are TGTGCCAGCAGCTTTCCGACGGGCGAAAATGAAAAACTGTTTTTT. It codes for CASSFPTGENEKLFF. The entire variable domain, with the rest obtained from reference TRBV7-9 and TRBJ1-4, is as follows: DTGVSQNPRHKITKRGQNVTFRCDPISEHNRLYWYRQTLGQGPEFLTYFQNEAQLEKSRLLSDRFSAERPKGSFSTLEIQRTEQGDSAMYLCASSFPTGENEKLFFGSGTQLSVL.